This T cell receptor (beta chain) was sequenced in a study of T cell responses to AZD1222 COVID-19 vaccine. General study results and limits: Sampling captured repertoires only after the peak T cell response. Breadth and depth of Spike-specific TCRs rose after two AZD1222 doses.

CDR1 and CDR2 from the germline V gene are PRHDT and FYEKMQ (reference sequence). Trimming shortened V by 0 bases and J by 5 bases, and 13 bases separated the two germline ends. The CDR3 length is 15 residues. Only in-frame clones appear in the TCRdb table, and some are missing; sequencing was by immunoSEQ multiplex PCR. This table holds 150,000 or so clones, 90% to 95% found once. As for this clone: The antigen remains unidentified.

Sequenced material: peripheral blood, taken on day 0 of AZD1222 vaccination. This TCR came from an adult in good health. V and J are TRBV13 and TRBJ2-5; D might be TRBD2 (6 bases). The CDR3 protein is CASSLGRGGRETQYF. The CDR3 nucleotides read TGTGCCAGCAGCTTAGGCCGCGGAGGGCGGGAGACCCAGTACTTC.